These T cell receptor beta chains were read from a single sample in a study of T cell responses to AZD1222 COVID-19 vaccine. This table comes from immunoSEQ multiplex PCR, and its TCRdb copy is limited to in-frame clones, with some not included. The table lists about 76,000 clones, roughly 88% of them singletons. Sequencing was performed on peripheral blood, taken on day 0 of AZD1222 vaccination. The receptors shown here come from an adult in good health. The CDR3 runs from the conserved cysteine through the conserved F or W. Each record gives: D gene, J gene, clone size, V gene, CDR3 DNA, CDR3 protein. The D gene is left open where the match is weak. Not all rows give a size; the values are once, few, many and, for expanded clones, a class.

D: TRBD2
J: TRBJ2-7
size: -
V: TRBV5-1
DNA: TGCGCCAGCAGCATAGCGGGACCGGGCCCCTACGAGCAGTACTTC
CDR3: CASSIAGPGPYEQYF

D: TRBD1
J: TRBJ1-4
size: -
V: TRBV3-1/TRBV3-2
DNA: TGTGCCAGCAGCCAAGAAGAGGGGGCAACTGAGGAAAAACTGTTTTTT
CDR3: CASSQEEGATEEKLFF

D: -
J: TRBJ2-3
size: -
V: TRBV11-1
DNA: TGTGCCAGCAGCCCCGGAGTAGGGAATTCAGATACGCAGTATTTT
CDR3: CASSPGVGNSDTQYF

D: -
J: TRBJ2-7
size: -
V: TRBV7-9
DNA: TGTGCCAGCAGCTTCCTCCCGGGTGGGGAGCAGTACTTC
CDR3: CASSFLPGGEQYF

D: -
J: TRBJ2-5
size: -
V: TRBV7-2
DNA: TGTGCCAGCAGCTCAGGCGTTGGAGTGACCCAGTACTTC
CDR3: CASSSGVGVTQYF

D: TRBD1
J: TRBJ1-2
size: -
V: TRBV25-1
DNA: TGTGCCAGCAGTGAATACGCCCTGACAGGGCGGACATATGGCTACACCTTC
CDR3: CASSEYALTGRTYGYTF

D: -
J: TRBJ1-1
size: -
V: TRBV11-2
DNA: TGTGCCAGCAGGACAACAATCAACACTGAAGCTTTCTTT
CDR3: CASRTTINTEAFF

D: -
J: TRBJ2-2
size: once
V: TRBV7-3
DNA: TGTGCCAGCAGCTTAACGGTCGAGACCGGGGAGCTGTTTTTT
CDR3: CASSLTVETGELFF

D: TRBD2
J: TRBJ2-7
size: -
V: TRBV14
DNA: TGTGCCAGCAGCCAAGCGGGAGGGCCTCTCTACGAGCAGTACTTC
CDR3: CASSQAGGPLYEQYF

D: -
J: TRBJ2-1
size: -
V: TRBV4-2
DNA: TGTGCCAGCAGCCAAGGCGGCGGGGGCCCCTACAATGAGCAGTTCTTC
CDR3: CASSQGGGGPYNEQFF

D: TRBD2
J: TRBJ2-2
size: -
V: TRBV7-9
DNA: TGTGCCAGCAGCTTACTCGCGGGGGACACCGGGGAGCTGTTTTTT
CDR3: CASSLLAGDTGELFF

D: -
J: TRBJ2-5
size: -
V: TRBV29-1
DNA: TGCAGCGTTGACCTGGGGTTGCAAGAGACCCAGTACTTC
CDR3: CSVDLGLQETQYF

D: -
J: TRBJ1-6
size: few
V: TRBV6-1
DNA: TGTGCCAGCAGTGAAGCTCCGGGAATGGGTTCACCCCTCCACTTT
CDR3: CASSEAPGMGSPLHF

D: TRBD2
J: TRBJ2-3
size: -
V: TRBV2
DNA: TGTGCCAGCAGTGAGGGACTAGCTGGGACAGATACGCAGTATTTT
CDR3: CASSEGLAGTDTQYF

D: TRBD2
J: TRBJ2-1
size: -
V: TRBV3-1/TRBV3-2
DNA: TGTGCCAGCAGCCAGGCGAGCGGGGGAGCCTACAATGAGCAGTTCTTC
CDR3: CASSQASGGAYNEQFF

D: -
J: TRBJ2-3
size: -
V: TRBV9
DNA: TGTGCCAGCAGCGTGAGCGGAACCACAGATACGCAGTATTTT
CDR3: CASSVSGTTDTQYF

D: -
J: TRBJ2-7
size: -
V: TRBV12-3/TRBV12-4
DNA: TGTGCCAGCAGTTTCGGGTACGAGCAGTACTTC
CDR3: CASSFGYEQYF

D: TRBD1
J: TRBJ2-7
size: -
V: TRBV25-1
DNA: TGTGCCAGCACTGCAGGACAGGGCTACGAGCAGTACTTC
CDR3: CASTAGQGYEQYF

D: TRBD1
J: TRBJ2-1
size: -
V: TRBV15
DNA: TGTGCCACCAGCAGGGGACAGGGGCTCAATGAGCAGTTCTTC
CDR3: CATSRGQGLNEQFF

D: TRBD2
J: TRBJ2-3
size: -
V: TRBV7-2
DNA: TGTGCCAGCAGTCGTCAGACTAGCGCAGATACGCAGTATTTT
CDR3: CASSRQTSADTQYF

D: -
J: TRBJ1-1
size: few
V: TRBV7-9
DNA: TGTGCCAGCAGCCCCTATGGGGTGGGAAGGATCACTGAAGCTTTCTTT
CDR3: CASSPYGVGRITEAFF

D: TRBD1
J: TRBJ2-2
size: -
V: TRBV14
DNA: TGTGCCAGCAGGCGGACAGGGGGCGCCGGCGGGGAGCTGTTTTTT
CDR3: CASRRTGGAGGELFF

D: -
J: TRBJ1-4
size: -
V: TRBV5-8
DNA: TGTGCCAGCAGCTTTCAAATGCCTAATGAAAAACTGTTTTTT
CDR3: CASSFQMPNEKLFF

D: TRBD1
J: TRBJ1-2
size: -
V: TRBV29-1
DNA: TGCAGCGTTGAAGGCGGGACAGGGGGCGACGGCTACACCTTC
CDR3: CSVEGGTGGDGYTF

D: -
J: TRBJ1-1
size: few
V: TRBV20-1
DNA: TGCAGTGCTAGTGACTTTTATCGGGGGGGGAACACTGAAGCTTTCTTT
CDR3: CSASDFYRGGNTEAFF

D: -
J: TRBJ2-1
size: -
V: TRBV11-2
DNA: TGTGCCAGCAGCTTCCGGGGTTCTCTGGACAATGAGCAGTTCTTC
CDR3: CASSFRGSLDNEQFF

D: -
J: TRBJ1-2
size: -
V: TRBV5-8
DNA: TGTGCCAGCAGCCCCCACGTCCGTCTTTCGACCTATGGCTACACCTTC
CDR3: CASSPHVRLSTYGYTF

D: TRBD2
J: TRBJ2-5
size: -
V: TRBV4-1
DNA: TGCGCCAGCAGCCTGGCTCTAGCGGGGGCCCCGGGAGAGACCCAGTACTTC
CDR3: CASSLALAGAPGETQYF

D: TRBD1
J: TRBJ1-2
size: -
V: TRBV6-2/TRBV6-3
DNA: TGTGCCAGCAGTCTCCGACAGGGAGGCTATGGCTACACCTTC
CDR3: CASSLRQGGYGYTF

D: -
J: TRBJ2-5
size: -
V: TRBV6-6
DNA: TGTGCCAGCAGTTCCTCCGGGACTCCTAAAGAGACCCAGTACTTC
CDR3: CASSSSGTPKETQYF

D: TRBD1
J: TRBJ1-6
size: once
V: TRBV5-1
DNA: TGCGCCAGCAGTACGGGACAGTCAAATTCACCCCTCCACTTT
CDR3: CASSTGQSNSPLHF

D: TRBD1
J: TRBJ1-6
size: -
V: TRBV7-9
DNA: TGTGCCAGCAGCCAGACAGGGGATAATTCACCCCTCCACTTT
CDR3: CASSQTGDNSPLHF

D: -
J: TRBJ2-7
size: -
V: TRBV7-9
DNA: TGTGCCAGCCAACCCCTGGGCGGGATGGACTACGAGCAGTACTTC
CDR3: CASQPLGGMDYEQYF

D: TRBD2
J: TRBJ2-2
size: -
V: TRBV7-3
DNA: TGTGCCAGCAGCCGGGGACTAGCGGAATACGGGGAGCTGTTTTTT
CDR3: CASSRGLAEYGELFF

D: -
J: TRBJ2-5
size: few
V: TRBV6-5
DNA: TGTGCCAGCAGTTACGATCCCTTCGGCGAGACCCAGTACTTC
CDR3: CASSYDPFGETQYF

D: TRBD1
J: TRBJ2-5
size: -
V: TRBV4-1
DNA: TGCGCCAGCAGCCGGGGCCAGGGGGCCGGTGAGACCCAGTACTTC
CDR3: CASSRGQGAGETQYF

D: -
J: TRBJ1-5
size: few
V: TRBV7-8
DNA: TGTGCCAGCAGCTTAGATAGCAATCAGCCCCAGCATTTT
CDR3: CASSLDSNQPQHF

D: -
J: TRBJ1-4
size: -
V: TRBV19
DNA: TGTGCCAGTAGTCGGCAGAGTGATGAAAAACTGTTTTTT
CDR3: CASSRQSDEKLFF

D: -
J: TRBJ1-3
size: -
V: TRBV3-1/TRBV3-2
DNA: TGTGCCAGCAGCCGCGACAACTCTGGAAACACCATATATTTT
CDR3: CASSRDNSGNTIYF

D: TRBD1
J: TRBJ2-1
size: -
V: TRBV7-7
DNA: TGTGCTAGCAGCCCTCGGACAGGAGGAGACAGCAATGAGCAGTTCTTC
CDR3: CASSPRTGGDSNEQFF

D: TRBD1
J: TRBJ2-1
size: -
V: TRBV19
DNA: TGTGCCAGTAGTCCGGGACAGGTTTACAATGAGCAGTTCTTC
CDR3: CASSPGQVYNEQFF

D: -
J: TRBJ1-1
size: -
V: TRBV12-3/TRBV12-4
DNA: TGTGCCGGGTCGACTGACACTGAAGCTTTCTTT
CDR3: CAGSTDTEAFF

D: -
J: TRBJ2-1
size: once
V: TRBV30
DNA: TGTGCCGGAGATCAGGGGGGCCGTGAGCAGTTCTTC
CDR3: CAGDQGGREQFF

D: -
J: TRBJ2-1
size: once
V: TRBV5-1
DNA: TGCGCCAGCAGCTTGGCCGAACGGGGTGAGCAGTTCTTC
CDR3: CASSLAERGEQFF

D: -
J: TRBJ2-1
size: -
V: TRBV6-5
DNA: TGTGCCAGCAGACTGGCCACGCTAGCTTGGAATGAGCAGTTCTTC
CDR3: CASRLATLAWNEQFF

D: TRBD1
J: TRBJ1-6
size: -
V: TRBV28
DNA: TGTGCCAGCAGCCCCCGGGACAGGGTCGCCTATAATTCACCCCTCCACTTT
CDR3: CASSPRDRVAYNSPLHF

D: -
J: TRBJ1-5
size: -
V: TRBV6-5
DNA: TGTGCCAGCGGGAGCAGGGCCGCAGGGCCCCAGCATTTT
CDR3: CASGSRAAGPQHF

D: -
J: TRBJ1-2
size: -
V: TRBV5-8
DNA: TGTGCCACCGAGCCTCCCGGACAGTGGACCTACTATGGCTACACCTTC
CDR3: CATEPPGQWTYYGYTF

D: TRBD2
J: TRBJ2-1
size: -
V: TRBV6-5
DNA: TGTGCCAGCAGTTACCAGACTAGCGGTAGGGGAAGGCAGTTCTTC
CDR3: CASSYQTSGRGRQFF

D: TRBD1
J: TRBJ1-1
size: once
V: TRBV18
DNA: TGTGCCAGCTCACCAATGGACAGGGGGCGGAGGAACACTGAAGCTTTCTTT
CDR3: CASSPMDRGRRNTEAFF

D: TRBD1
J: TRBJ1-6
size: -
V: TRBV30
DNA: TGTGCCTGGGGGGGGCCGCACAGGGGGCTTCGGGCCCTCCACTTT
CDR3: CAWGGPHRGLRALHF

D: -
J: TRBJ1-4
size: once
V: TRBV11-2
DNA: TGTGCCAGCAGCGGGCGGCTGAATGAAAAACTGTTTTTT
CDR3: CASSGRLNEKLFF

D: -
J: TRBJ2-5
size: -
V: TRBV11-2
DNA: TGTGCCAGCAGCTTTTCGACAGCCCAAGAGACCCAGTACTTC
CDR3: CASSFSTAQETQYF

D: -
J: TRBJ2-5
size: -
V: TRBV18
DNA: TGTGCCAGCTCACTCCGTCTAGGTGTTGGGGAGACCCAGTACTTC
CDR3: CASSLRLGVGETQYF